The clone carrying this T cell receptor (beta chain) was counted at least ten times. TCRdb re-derived calls from the RT-PCR reads in MiXCR, one entry per CDR3 protein. The repertoire holds about 960,000 distinct CDR3 sequences, more than 15% seen once, with around 6% in the top ten. The sample originates from a study of patients and donors after allogeneic stem cell transplantation. J gave up 0 bases and V 5 bases, and 3 bases lay outside the gene matches. CDR3 size: 14 residues. Germline V gene data show CDR1 as DFQATT and CDR2 as SNEGSKA (reference sequence). This clonotype was sampled from a human donor who was either an allogeneic HSCT recipient or a stem cell or donor lymphocyte infusion donor (not recorded which). It is not recorded whose cells these are; they may come from a transplant donor. This chain links TRBV20-1 with TRBJ1-5; 8 bases are a match to TRBD1. The material sequenced was blood, either unsorted or a sorted T cell fraction (not recorded which). The CDR3 loop is CSAFRGLSNQPQHF. In DNA, the CDR3 is TGCAGTGCTTTCAGGGGGCTTAGCAATCAGCCCCAGCATTTT.